A single TCR beta chain is shown here with its context. Its antigen is not known. The method was immunoSEQ multiplex PCR; TCRdb's version includes in-frame clones alone and lacks a portion of them. The profile shows tens of thousands of clones, around 90% of them singletons. The CDR3 is 14 residues long. CDR1 and CDR2 (germline): SGHRS, YFSETQ. The V segment lost 5 bases and the J segment 2 bases; nucleotides outside the gene matches: 4. The time point was: week 11, during vaccination. In the vaccine, a single dose held 300 ug of the mutant IDH1 20-mer peptide, along with topical imiquimod. Diagnosis in the donors showed new WHO grade 3 or 4 astrocytomas that were IDH1-mutant and ATRX-lost. This entry belongs to a study of a mutant IDH1 vaccine in newly diagnosed glioma. Overall study: Vaccinations, eight in total, occurred in weeks 1, 3, 5, 7, 11, 15, 19, 23. Vaccination began 4-6 weeks post radiotherapy alone, or with temozolomide cycles. Regarding the study as a whole: Overall, about 92% of patients had vaccine-induced immune responses.

This sample comprised PBMCs, obtained from a glioma patient whose treatment included an IDH1 peptide vaccine. The chain couples TRBV5-1 to TRBJ2-3, with TRBD1 matching over 8 bases. The source of this sequence is a man aged 18 to 30 with glioma. The CDR3 nucleotides read TGCGCCAGCAGAGCGGACAGGGCCACAGATACGCAGTATTTT. Translated: CASRADRATDTQYF.